Listed here are 21 T cell receptor beta chains from one sample, sequenced in a study of CD8+CD57+ T cells in acquired aplastic anemia. It was patients with CD8+CD57+ cell expansion by flow cytometry who were chosen for sequencing. Template material for TCR beta VDJ and CDR3 profiling consisted of genomic DNA. MiXCR was run by TCRdb on the reads, yielding one entry per CDR3 protein. The sample has about 58,000 distinct CDR3 sequences, roughly three fifths seen once; the top ten hold about 15%. Specimen: sorted CD4+, CD8+, or CD8+CD57+ T cells (not recorded which) from PBMCs. All receptors come from a human donor with aplastic anemia.

This rearrangement joins TRBV29-1 to TRBJ1-5, with D unresolved. Deletions cut 5 bases from V and 4 bases from J, with 9 bases between. The CDR3 runs to 12 residues. CDR1 and CDR2 from the germline V gene are SQVTM and ANQGSEA. CDR3 sequence reads: CSVWVPNQPQHF. CDR3 DNA sequence: TGCAGCGTTTGGGTTCCGAATCAGCCCCAGCATTTT. The variable domain in full, with the rest retrieved from reference TRBV29-1 and TRBJ1-5, is SAVISQKPSRDICQRGTSLTIQCQVDSQVTMMFWYRQQPGQSLTLIATANQGSEATYESGFVIDKFPISRPNLTFSTLTVSNMSPEDSSIYLCSVWVPNQPQHFGDGTRLSIL.

CDR3 DNA sequence: TGTGCCAGCAGCTTAAGTGGCGGAGATCCTTACGAGCAGTACTTC. Translated, it gives CASSLSGGDPYEQYF. V is TRBV7-2 and J is TRBJ2-7; D gene uncertain. In germline, CDR1 is SGHTA, CDR2 FQGNSA. The CDR3 is 15 residues long. Trimming cost V 2 bases and J 4 bases, with 15 bases left between them.

This clonotype occurred a few times. This could be a read error, since a much larger clone is one nucleotide away. The CDR3 reads CASIGVGPQHF. The CDR3 DNA follows: TGTGCCAGCATCGGAGTCGGGCCCCAGCATTTT. The chain couples TRBV6-1 to TRBJ1-5; D is unclear. Germline loops: CDR1 MNHNS, CDR2 SASEGT. CDR3 length: 11 residues. Trimming took off 7 bases at V and 9 bases at J, with 10 bases between the two ends.

CDR3 in amino acids: CSAQRRGVESPLHF. The CDR3 region has the DNA TGCAGTGCCCAGAGGCGGGGGGTTGAGTCACCCCTCCACTTT. The V and J genes are TRBV20-1 and TRBJ1-6; tentative D call: TRBD1 (5 bases). There are 14 residues in the CDR3. Looked up from germline, CDR1 is DFQATT and CDR2 is SNEGSKA (reference sequence). Trimming stripped 6 bases from V and 10 bases from J, with 19 bases between.

The CDR3 coding sequence is TGTGCCAGTAGAAGAGACGGGCCCTATTCACCCCTCCACTTT. It translates to CASRRDGPYSPLHF. The V and J genes are TRBV19 and TRBJ1-6; D not resolved. Germline values: CDR1 LNHDA, CDR2 SQIVND (reference sequence). Trimming shortened V by 6 bases and J by 8 bases, and 14 bases separated the two germline ends. The CDR3 is 14 amino acids.

The table lists this clonotype with a count of one. The chain couples TRBV4-1 to TRBJ2-4, with TRBD1 identical over 7 bases. Germline lookup yields CDR1 MGHRA and CDR2 YSYEKL. This CDR3 is built from 15 residues. V was clipped by 2 bases and J by 9 bases; unmatched bases: 10. The CDR3 sequence is CASSQNDQGDIIQYF. Here the CDR3 DNA reads TGCGCCAGCAGCCAAAACGACCAGGGGGACATCATTCAGTACTTC.

The chain is built from TRBV2 and TRBJ2-2; D unclear. The CDR3 contains 11 residues. Trimming took off 4 bases at V and 5 bases at J, with 2 bases between the two ends. Germline CDR1 is SNHLY and CDR2 is FYNNEI. CDR3 amino acids: CASSATGELFF. Written as DNA, the CDR3 is TGTGCCAGCAGTGCAACCGGGGAGCTGTTTTTT.

This clonotype was observed at least ten times. This chain links TRBV28 with TRBJ2-7; D not resolved. V lost 5 bases and J lost 2, with 19 bases in between. Germline V gene sequence: CDR1 MDHEN, CDR2 SYDVKM. This CDR3 contains 16 residues. CDR3 nucleotide sequence: TGTGCCAGCAGTCCCCCTTTCTTAGACTTTCCCTACGAGCAGTACTTC. It encodes CASSPPFLDFPYEQYF.

The gene calls are TRBV7-2 and TRBJ1-6, with 10 bases identical to TRBD1. In germline, CDR1 is SGHTA, CDR2 FQGNSA. There are 15 residues in the CDR3. V gave up 6 bases and J gave up 8 bases; unmatched junction bases: 7. The CDR3 here is CASSFTGTGDSPLHF. The CDR3 region has the DNA TGTGCCAGCAGTTTTACCGGGACAGGGGATTCACCCCTCCACTTT.

Relative to its sample, this clonotype is medium-sized. The chain recombines TRBV10-3 with TRBJ2-7; D is undetermined. The CDR3 consists of 12 residues. The germline gives CDR1 ENHRY, CDR2 SYGVKD. Trimming stripped 6 bases from V and 1 base from J, with 7 bases between. CDR3 sequence reads: CAIRDGSYEQYF. CDR3 DNA: TGTGCCATCAGGGACGGTTCCTACGAGCAGTACTTC.

The genes are TRBV19 and TRBJ2-7, with TRBD1 matching 7 bases. The CDR3 is made up of 14 amino acids. CDR1 is LNHDA, CDR2 SQIVND, per germline (reference sequence). Unmatched junction bases numbered 8, after V lost 3 bases and J lost 6 bases. As DNA, the CDR3 is TGTGCCAGTAGTATCAATGACAGGGCGTCCGAGCAGTACTTC. It codes for CASSINDRASEQYF.

This chain links TRBV20-1 with TRBJ1-2, with 7 nucleotides matching TRBD1. There are 10 residues in the CDR3. Germline CDR1 reads DFQATT; CDR2 reads SNEGSKA (reference sequence). CDR3 bases: TGCAGAGGAGGGGGCTTCGGCTACACCTTC. This encodes CRGGGFGYTF.

This sequence joins TRBV7-2 and TRBJ1-1; D remains unclear. The germline V gene has CDR1 SGHTA and CDR2 FQGNSA. Trimming stripped 2 bases from V and 4 bases from J, with 5 bases between. The CDR3 spans 12 residues. This CDR3 reads CASSLSVTEAFF. CDR3 DNA sequence: TGTGCCAGCAGCTTAAGCGTCACTGAAGCTTTCTTT.

This chain joins TRBV19 and TRBJ1-3; TRBD1 matches at 10 bases. Per germline, CDR1 LNHDA and CDR2 SQIVND (reference sequence). V dropped 8 bases and J dropped 0; count of bases not matched to a gene: 4. CDR3 length: 15 amino acids. The CDR3 DNA is TGTGCCAGTGGGGGACAGGGGACCTCTGGAAACACCATATATTTT. It yields the protein CASGGQGTSGNTIYF.

Comments on this clonotype: Germline is not matched at one junction end, which may reflect a read error. The chain uses TRBV27 and TRBJ2-1; 13 bases are a match to TRBD2. Per germline, CDR1 MNHEY and CDR2 SMNVEV (reference sequence). The CDR3 contains 17 residues. This CDR3 is CASSLRLAGGLGHEQSF. The CDR3 nucleotides read TGTGCCAGCAGTTTAAGACTAGCGGGGGGACTAGGTCATGAGCAGTCCTTC.

The V and J genes are TRBV11-2 and TRBJ2-5; D is perhaps TRBD2 (5 bases). CDR1 is SGHAT and CDR2 is FQNNGV in the germline V gene. Trimming removed 5 bases from V and 5 bases from J, with 18 bases in between. The CDR3 contains 15 residues. This CDR3 reads CASSKTFQTGETQYF. The DNA for the CDR3 is TGTGCCAGCAGCAAAACCTTTCAGACGGGGGAGACCCAGTACTTC.

This clonotype showed up many times. This chain connects TRBV13 to TRBJ2-1; TRBD2 aligns across 10 bases. The CDR3 is made up of 19 amino acids. With 4 bases clipped from V and 6 bases from J, the junction kept 18 bases outside the gene matches. CDR1 PRHDT and CDR2 FYEKMQ come from the germline V gene (reference sequence). The CDR3 DNA sequence: TGTGCCAGCAGCTCCGGCTCCACTAGCGGGAACTCGTGGGCCAATGAGCAGTTCTTC. Its protein product is CASSSGSTSGNSWANEQFF. Full variable domain (remainder filled in from reference TRBV13 and TRBJ2-1): AAGVIQSPRHLIKEKRETATLKCYPIPRHDTVYWYQQGPGQDPQFLISFYEKMQSDKGSIPDRFSAQQFSDYHSELNMSSLELGDSALYFCASSSGSTSGNSWANEQFFGPGTRLTVL.

The chain uses TRBV10-3 and TRBJ2-7, with 7 bases fitting TRBD1. Per germline, CDR1 ENHRY and CDR2 SYGVKD. Trimming took 1 base from V and 4 from J; bases not matched to a gene: 10. The CDR3 has 16 residues. In DNA, the CDR3 is TGTGCCATCAGTGAGTTCAGGGGGTCCCCCAAGTACGAGCAGTACGTC. Residues: CAISEFRGSPKYEQYV.

J is TRBJ2-7 and V is TRBV10-3; D may be TRBD1 (5 bases). Germline V CDR1 and CDR2: ENHRY, SYGVKD. Trimming took 3 bases from V and 5 from J, leaving 11 bases between them. The CDR3 is 13 residues long. This CDR3 reads CAISEGAADEQYF. The DNA of the CDR3 is TGTGCCATCAGTGAAGGGGCGGCCGACGAGCAGTACTTC.

This chain joins TRBV2 and TRBJ1-6, with TRBD1 as a possible D gene (5 bases). V was clipped by 6 bases and J by 10 bases, with 13 bases between them. CDR3 length: 13 amino acids. The V gene's germline CDR1 is SNHLY and CDR2 FYNNEI. CDR3 loop: CASRGRTGSPLHF. CDR3 in DNA: TGTGCCAGCAGGGGACGGACGGGATCACCCCTCCACTTT.

The chain combines TRBV2 with TRBJ1-2; no clear D gene. Germline loops: CDR1 SNHLY, CDR2 FYNNEI. CDR3 length equals 15 residues. The V end was cut by 6 bases, the J end by 3 bases, with 17 bases between. The CDR3 DNA is TGTGCCAGCAGGAGGGCCTTCATGAGGGACTATGGCTACACCTTC. Encoded protein: CASRRAFMRDYGYTF.